This T cell receptor (beta chain) was recovered during a study of early T cells in non-severe SARS-CoV-2 infection. Across the whole study: Alpha and beta chains were unpaired, from unsorted whole-blood bulk RNA.

The length of the CDR3 is 14 residues. Per the germline V gene, CDR1 is SEHNR and CDR2 is FQNEAQ (reference sequence). V shed 3 bases and J 1 base; nucleotides not matched to a gene: 2. Researchers attached unique molecular identifiers to individual cDNA molecules. TCRdb redid the calling of the 5' RACE reads with MiXCR, one entry per CDR3 protein. The sample includes some 82,000 distinct CDR3 sequences, over 9.5% of them seen just once. The table lists this clonotype with many counts. This TCR derives from an adult who was a healthcare worker with PCR-confirmed SARS-CoV-2 infection or an uninfected control (not recorded which). The source was whole blood, collected at baseline. This sequence joins TRBV7-9 and TRBJ1-1, with 7 bases matching TRBD1. CDR3 loop: CASSLDRRNTEAFF. Written as DNA, the CDR3 is TGTGCCAGCAGCTTGGACAGGCGGAACACTGAAGCTTTCTTT.